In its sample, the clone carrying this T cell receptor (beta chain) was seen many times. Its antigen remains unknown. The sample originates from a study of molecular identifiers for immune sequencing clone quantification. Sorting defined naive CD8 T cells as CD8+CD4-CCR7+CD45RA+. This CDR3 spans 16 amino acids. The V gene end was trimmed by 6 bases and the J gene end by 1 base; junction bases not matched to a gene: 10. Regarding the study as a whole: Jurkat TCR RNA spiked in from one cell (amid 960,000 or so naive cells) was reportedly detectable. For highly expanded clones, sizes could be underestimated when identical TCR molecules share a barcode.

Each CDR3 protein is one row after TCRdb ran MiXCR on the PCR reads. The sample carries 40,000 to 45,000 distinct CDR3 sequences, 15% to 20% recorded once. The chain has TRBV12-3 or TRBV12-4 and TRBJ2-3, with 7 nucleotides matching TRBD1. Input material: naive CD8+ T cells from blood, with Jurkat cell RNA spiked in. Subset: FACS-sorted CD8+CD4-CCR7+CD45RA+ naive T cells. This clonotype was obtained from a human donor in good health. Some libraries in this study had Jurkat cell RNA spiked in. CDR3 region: CASSPSWDRRTDTQYF. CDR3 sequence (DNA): TGTGCCAGCAGCCCCTCCTGGGACAGACGCACAGATACGCAGTATTTT.